The T cell receptor beta chain described here comes from a study of cytomegalovirus exposure and HLA in healthy donors. Worth noting for this clone: Its target is unknown.

PCR employed 60 Vbeta and 13 Jbeta primers. The table came from immunoSEQ multiplex PCR; TCRdb's copy has only in-frame clones and leaves some out. The table for this sample gives approximately 140,000 clones. Study results and limitations: Highly shared sequence variants in one cluster were likely a sequencing artifact. The later analysis indicated that the majority of CMV-associated TCR beta chains appeared HLA-restricted. Solely CMV serostatus was available to characterize immune exposure.

The clonotype originates from a woman between 18 and 29 years old in good health and CMV-seronegative. Sequences were obtained from PBMCs.

CDR3 nucleotides: TGTGCCAGCAGCCCTACAGGGTATGGGTCGGGTGAGCAGTTCTTC. Translation gives CASSPTGYGSGEQFF. This chain connects TRBV11-3 to TRBJ2-1; a weak D match, TRBD1 (6 bases). The germline CDR1 and CDR2 sequences are SGHNT and YENEEA. V was cut by 5 bases and J by 9 bases, with 20 bases left in between. This CDR3 has 15 amino acids.